This is a list of T cell receptor beta chains from one sample in a study of T cell repertoires in cytomegalovirus infection. These TCRs' antigens remain unknown. In TCRdb, the reads were re-called with MiXCR into one record per CDR3 protein. Of about 700,000 distinct CDR3 sequences in the sample, around 31% were seen once. The source was cultured PBMCs, collected from culture after CMV antigen stimulation. These receptors came from a human donor in good health (CMV status not recorded). Some clones in this sample may be carry-over from other donors' samples. The CDR3 runs from the conserved cysteine through the conserved F or W. The order of the fields is J gene, clone size, D gene, V gene, CDR3 DNA, CDR3 protein. The D gene is left open where the match is weak. The size of a clone is reported for some rows only, either as once, few or many, or as a class for expanded clones.

j_gene: TRBJ2-7; abundance: -; d_gene: -; v_gene: TRBV12-3/TRBV12-4; CDR3nt: TGTGCCAGCAGTTTAGATGTCTACAGCTCCTACGAGCAGTACTTC; CDR3aa: CASSLDVYSSYEQYF
j_gene: TRBJ1-2; abundance: few; d_gene: TRBD1; v_gene: TRBV6-1; CDR3nt: TGTGCCAGCAGGACGGACAGGGACTATGGCTACACCTTC; CDR3aa: CASRTDRDYGYTF
j_gene: TRBJ1-1; abundance: few; d_gene: TRBD1; v_gene: TRBV18; CDR3nt: TGTGCCAGCTCAGAAGGGGGCAGATTCCTGAACACTGAAGCTTTCTTT; CDR3aa: CASSEGGRFLNTEAFF
j_gene: TRBJ1-5; abundance: few; d_gene: -; v_gene: TRBV6-5; CDR3nt: TGTGCCAGCAGTTATCGCCAGGGGCCATATCAGCCCCAGCATTTT; CDR3aa: CASSYRQGPYQPQHF
j_gene: TRBJ2-2; abundance: -; d_gene: TRBD2; v_gene: TRBV24-1; CDR3nt: TGTGCCACCAAAATAGGACTAGCGGGGACCGGGGAGCTGTTTTTT; CDR3aa: CATKIGLAGTGELFF
j_gene: TRBJ2-5; abundance: few; d_gene: -; v_gene: TRBV7-9; CDR3nt: TGTGCCAGCAGCTACCGTGGGTCGGGACAAGAGACCCAGTACTTC; CDR3aa: CASSYRGSGQETQYF
j_gene: TRBJ1-1; abundance: -; d_gene: -; v_gene: TRBV6-6; CDR3nt: TGTGCCAGCAGTTACCCTGTCACTGAAGCTTTCTTT; CDR3aa: CASSYPVTEAFF
j_gene: TRBJ2-1; abundance: -; d_gene: TRBD2; v_gene: TRBV18; CDR3nt: TGTGCCAGCTCACCGACTAGCGGGAGTAGGGACAATGAGCAGTTCTTC; CDR3aa: CASSPTSGSRDNEQFF
j_gene: TRBJ2-3; abundance: -; d_gene: -; v_gene: TRBV7-2; CDR3nt: TGTGCCAGCAGCCTCGTGCCGCAGCGGCTCACAGATACGCAGTATTTT; CDR3aa: CASSLVPQRLTDTQYF
j_gene: TRBJ2-3; abundance: -; d_gene: TRBD2; v_gene: TRBV7-8; CDR3nt: TGTGCCAGCAGCCCGGGGGCGGGGGGGCTGACAGATACGCAGTATTTT; CDR3aa: CASSPGAGGLTDTQYF
j_gene: TRBJ2-3; abundance: -; d_gene: -; v_gene: TRBV23-1; CDR3nt: TGCGCCAGCACGGGTCCGGGACGGAATCTCACAGATACGCAGTATTTT; CDR3aa: CASTGPGRNLTDTQYF
j_gene: TRBJ1-4; abundance: -; d_gene: -; v_gene: TRBV10-3; CDR3nt: TGTGCCATCAGTGAGTGGGTTGCGGAAAAACTGTTTTTT; CDR3aa: CAISEWVAEKLFF
j_gene: TRBJ2-1; abundance: -; d_gene: TRBD2; v_gene: TRBV29-1; CDR3nt: TGCAGCGCATCGGGGGGGGATAGCTCCTACAATGAGCAGTTCTTC; CDR3aa: CSASGGDSSYNEQFF
j_gene: TRBJ1-5; abundance: -; d_gene: -; v_gene: TRBV12-3/TRBV12-4; CDR3nt: TGTGCCAGCAGTTCGGGGCCCTCCGGCAATCAGCCCCAGCATTTT; CDR3aa: CASSSGPSGNQPQHF
j_gene: TRBJ2-3; abundance: many; d_gene: TRBD1; v_gene: TRBV7-2; CDR3nt: TGTGCCAGCAGCGTTGGGACAGGGTCTAGCACAGATACGCAGTATTTT; CDR3aa: CASSVGTGSSTDTQYF
j_gene: TRBJ1-2; abundance: -; d_gene: -; v_gene: TRBV7-2; CDR3nt: TGTGCCAGCAGCTTTACAGACCACTATGGCTACACCTTC; CDR3aa: CASSFTDHYGYTF
j_gene: TRBJ2-3; abundance: -; d_gene: -; v_gene: TRBV7-8; CDR3nt: TGTGCCAGCAGCTTAGGAATACGGGATACGCAGTATTTT; CDR3aa: CASSLGIRDTQYF
j_gene: TRBJ1-4; abundance: few; d_gene: -; v_gene: TRBV7-2; CDR3nt: TGTGCCAGCAGCCATAGCGGAACAGGGCTGAATGAAAAACTGTTTTTT; CDR3aa: CASSHSGTGLNEKLFF
j_gene: TRBJ2-7; abundance: -; d_gene: TRBD2; v_gene: TRBV6-6; CDR3nt: TGTGCCAGCAGGGCCAGACTAGCGCCGGCTATATACGAGCAGTACTTC; CDR3aa: CASRARLAPAIYEQYF
j_gene: TRBJ2-3; abundance: -; d_gene: -; v_gene: TRBV7-6; CDR3nt: TGTGCCAGCAGCTTGAGGAGAACTAGCACAGATACGCAGTATTTT; CDR3aa: CASSLRRTSTDTQYF
j_gene: TRBJ2-3; abundance: -; d_gene: TRBD1; v_gene: TRBV28; CDR3nt: TGTGCCAGCAGTTCAGACAGGGGGCGAACAGATACGCAGTATTTT; CDR3aa: CASSSDRGRTDTQYF
j_gene: TRBJ2-3; abundance: -; d_gene: TRBD2; v_gene: TRBV11-2; CDR3nt: TGTGCCAGCAGCTCAAGGGGGACTAGCGGGAGGGATACGCAGTATTTT; CDR3aa: CASSSRGTSGRDTQYF
j_gene: TRBJ2-6; abundance: few; d_gene: -; v_gene: TRBV24-1; CDR3nt: TGTGCCACCAGTGCGGCTTCTGGGGCCAACGTCCTGACTTTC; CDR3aa: CATSAASGANVLTF
j_gene: TRBJ2-5; abundance: -; d_gene: TRBD2; v_gene: TRBV20-1; CDR3nt: TGCAGTGCCCTTGGACTAGCGGGAGAGGTGACCCAGTACTTC; CDR3aa: CSALGLAGEVTQYF
j_gene: TRBJ1-2; abundance: -; d_gene: -; v_gene: TRBV20-1; CDR3nt: TGCAGTGCTAGGGAAACAGAAGGCTACACCTTC; CDR3aa: CSARETEGYTF
j_gene: TRBJ2-2; abundance: few; d_gene: TRBD1; v_gene: TRBV4-3; CDR3nt: TGCGCCAGCAGCCAACTCAGGGGGCTCCGCACCGGGGAGCTGTTTTTT; CDR3aa: CASSQLRGLRTGELFF
j_gene: TRBJ2-1; abundance: -; d_gene: -; v_gene: TRBV20-1; CDR3nt: TGCAGTGCTAGATACACCGGGAAGGCCCCCCATGAGCAGTTCTTC; CDR3aa: CSARYTGKAPHEQFF
j_gene: TRBJ2-5; abundance: few; d_gene: -; v_gene: TRBV12-3/TRBV12-4; CDR3nt: TGTGCCAGCATGCTAGGACTACGTCTTCAAGGGGCCCAGTACTTC; CDR3aa: CASMLGLRLQGAQYF
j_gene: TRBJ1-6; abundance: -; d_gene: -; v_gene: TRBV4-1; CDR3nt: TGCGCCAGCAGCCAAGGGCCAGCTAATAATTCACCCCTCCACTTT; CDR3aa: CASSQGPANNSPLHF
j_gene: TRBJ2-3; abundance: few; d_gene: -; v_gene: TRBV7-2; CDR3nt: TGTGCCAGCAGCCCAAGTGTTAGCACAGATACGCAGTATTTT; CDR3aa: CASSPSVSTDTQYF
j_gene: TRBJ2-2; abundance: many; d_gene: TRBD1; v_gene: TRBV7-8; CDR3nt: TGTGCCAGCAGCTTAGCACCAGGGGGATCTAGCACCGGGGAGCTGTTTTTT; CDR3aa: CASSLAPGGSSTGELFF
j_gene: TRBJ1-6; abundance: -; d_gene: TRBD1; v_gene: TRBV12-3/TRBV12-4; CDR3nt: TGTGCCAGCAGTCCCCGGACAGGGACCAAGCCCCTCCACTTT; CDR3aa: CASSPRTGTKPLHF
j_gene: TRBJ2-1; abundance: few; d_gene: TRBD2; v_gene: TRBV20-1; CDR3nt: TGCAGTGCTAGAAGGGGTAGCGGGGCGGGCAATGAGCAGTTCTTC; CDR3aa: CSARRGSGAGNEQFF
j_gene: TRBJ2-5; abundance: few; d_gene: TRBD1; v_gene: TRBV6-6; CDR3nt: TGTGCCAGCCACGTTGGGGACAGTTCAGAAGAGACCCAGTACTTC; CDR3aa: CASHVGDSSEETQYF
j_gene: TRBJ2-1; abundance: -; d_gene: -; v_gene: TRBV13; CDR3nt: TGTGCCAGCAGCTTATCAGGCCCGGGGACCTACAATGAGCAGTTCTTC; CDR3aa: CASSLSGPGTYNEQFF
j_gene: TRBJ2-7; abundance: -; d_gene: -; v_gene: TRBV19; CDR3nt: TGTGCCAGTAGTATAGATCGTCGGCAGCCCGGACCCGAGCAGTACTTC; CDR3aa: CASSIDRRQPGPEQYF
j_gene: TRBJ2-5; abundance: -; d_gene: TRBD1; v_gene: TRBV7-6; CDR3nt: TGTGCCAGCAGCTTAGTAGTGGGGGACAGAACCGAAGAGACCCAGTACTTC; CDR3aa: CASSLVVGDRTEETQYF
j_gene: TRBJ2-7; abundance: -; d_gene: -; v_gene: TRBV6-6; CDR3nt: TGTGCCAGCAGACGGGAGTACGAGCAGTACTTC; CDR3aa: CASRREYEQYF
j_gene: TRBJ1-2; abundance: -; d_gene: TRBD1; v_gene: TRBV12-3/TRBV12-4; CDR3nt: TGTGCCACCCATTGGAGCGGGACAGGGGTTGGCTACACCTTC; CDR3aa: CATHWSGTGVGYTF
j_gene: TRBJ2-3; abundance: few; d_gene: -; v_gene: TRBV7-2; CDR3nt: TGTGCCAGCAGCTCCGCGGACCCGGGGGATACGCAGTATTTT; CDR3aa: CASSSADPGDTQYF
j_gene: TRBJ1-5; abundance: -; d_gene: -; v_gene: TRBV24-1; CDR3nt: TGTGCCACCAGTGACTCCGGAATATCTCAGCCCCAGCATTTT; CDR3aa: CATSDSGISQPQHF
j_gene: TRBJ1-2; abundance: -; d_gene: -; v_gene: TRBV2; CDR3nt: TGTGCCAGCAGTCCTTGGGGAGGGCAGTTCTATGGCTACACCTTC; CDR3aa: CASSPWGGQFYGYTF
j_gene: TRBJ1-6; abundance: -; d_gene: -; v_gene: TRBV20-1; CDR3nt: TGCAGTGCTAGAGTTTTCGGGGAGAAAAATTCACCCCTCCACTTT; CDR3aa: CSARVFGEKNSPLHF
j_gene: TRBJ2-3; abundance: -; d_gene: TRBD2; v_gene: TRBV6-6; CDR3nt: TGTGCCAGCAGTCCACCCTCTAGCGGGGGGGACCCAGATACGCAGTATTTT; CDR3aa: CASSPPSSGGDPDTQYF
j_gene: TRBJ1-2; abundance: -; d_gene: TRBD1; v_gene: TRBV5-1; CDR3nt: TGCGCCAGCAGCCCAGGGACAGCCAGTAACTATGGCTACACCTTC; CDR3aa: CASSPGTASNYGYTF
j_gene: TRBJ2-5; abundance: -; d_gene: TRBD2; v_gene: TRBV20-1; CDR3nt: TGCAGTGCTAGGTTTAGCGGGGGGCCGGGAGAGACCCAGTACTTC; CDR3aa: CSARFSGGPGETQYF